This T cell receptor beta chain was sequenced in a study of cytomegalovirus exposure and HLA in healthy donors. Study outcomes and limitations: The study dropped some indistinguishable V segments, TRBV6-2 and TRBV6-3 among them. HLA alleles showed associations with roughly 17,000 TCR beta sequences in a later analysis, at a 0.05 false discovery rate.

Germline lookup yields CDR1 SGHTA and CDR2 FQGTGA. The V and J ends lost 6 bases and 8 bases, in that order; junction bases with no gene match: 8. This CDR3 contains 15 residues. Regarding this clone: Its antigen is undetermined.

Primers for the PCR totalled 60 Vbeta and 13 Jbeta. The assay was immunoSEQ multiplex PCR, and TCRdb's table has in-frame clones only and misses some. The profile shows approximately 220,000 clones, nearly 80% of them singletons. The origin of this receptor is a male donor in good health and CMV-seronegative. The rearrangement joins TRBV7-3 to TRBJ2-1; TRBD2 matches 12 bases. The material sequenced was PBMCs. The CDR3 protein is CASSQGLAGTHEQFF. DNA of the CDR3: TGTGCCAGCAGTCAAGGACTAGCGGGAACCCATGAGCAGTTCTTC.